This T cell receptor (beta chain) came from a study of long-term antiretroviral therapy in people with HIV. Study results and limitations: Clones that had undergone expansion before ART prevailed in the repertoire throughout all time points.

The CDR3 extends over 15 amino acids. Germline assignment: CDR1 SGHDT and CDR2 YYEEEE. V trimming: 2 bases; J trimming: 4 bases; junction bases outside the gene matches: 5. At survey level, the immunoSEQ assay was run in its v3.0 version. Profiled with immunoSEQ multiplex PCR; TCRdb holds only in-frame clones, not every one. The data show tens of thousands of clones, just under 95% seen once. Notes on this clone: Its antigen is as yet unknown.

Material: unsorted PBMCs, obtained 5.3 years after starting antiretroviral therapy. The sequence was collected from a man aged 45-60 years with HIV. The rearrangement links TRBV5-6 to TRBJ2-3, with TRBD1 matching over 9 bases. CDR3 sequence (DNA): TGTGCCAGCAGCTTCCGGGACAGGGTTTCAGATACGCAGTATTTT. It specifies CASSFRDRVSDTQYF.